The 16 T cell receptor beta chains reported below all come from one sample, sequenced in a study of OX40 agonist ivuxolimab in advanced cancers. The assay was immunoSEQ multiplex PCR, and TCRdb's table has in-frame clones only and misses some. The repertoire holds tens of thousands of clones, with about four fifths as singletons. Material: CD4+ or CD8+ T cells sorted from blood, obtained in a trial of the OX40 agonist ivuxolimab. The receptor source for this set is an adult with an advanced solid tumor such as melanoma, head and neck, liver or kidney cancer.

CDR3 protein: CASSGAGTGIYEQYF. CDR3 nucleotides: TGTGCCAGCAGCGGAGCCGGGACAGGGATCTACGAGCAGTACTTC. The chain recombines TRBV5-5 with TRBJ2-7; 9 bases map to TRBD1. Germline V gives CDR1 SGHKS, CDR2 YYEKEE (reference sequence). V dropped 4 bases and J dropped 3; count of bases not matched to a gene: 8. This CDR3 is built from 15 residues.

The rearrangement uses TRBV28 and TRBJ2-2; D possibly matches TRBD1 or TRBD2 (6 bases each). Germline CDR1 reads MDHEN; CDR2 reads SYDVKM. V dropped 7 bases and J dropped 1 base, with 19 bases sitting between them. The CDR3 totals 17 residues. This chain's CDR3 is CASKGQGTFGNTGELFF. The CDR3 DNA follows: TGTGCCAGCAAGGGTCAGGGGACTTTTGGGAACACCGGGGAGCTGTTTTTT.

The V call is TRBV5-1, the J call TRBJ1-1; TRBD1 matches 7 bases. The CDR3 contains 15 residues. Germline CDR1 SGHRS, CDR2 YFSETQ. Trimming removed 4 bases from V and 4 bases from J; junction bases left unmatched: 10. The CDR3 is CASSGGQADGTEAFF. CDR3 bases: TGCGCCAGCAGCGGAGGACAGGCGGACGGCACTGAAGCTTTCTTT. Full variable domain (rest looked up from reference TRBV5-1 and TRBJ1-1): KAGVTQTPRYLIKTRGQQVTLSCSPISGHRSVSWYQQTPGQGLQFLFEYFSETQRNKGNFPGRFSGRQFSNSRSEMNVSTLELGDSALYLCASSGGQADGTEAFFGQGTRLTVV.

V gene TRBV7-8 combines with J gene TRBJ2-4; D unclear. The CDR3 runs to 12 residues. Between the trimmed V and J ends, which lost 5 bases and 9 bases, there was a span of 11 bases. Per germline, CDR1 SGHVS and CDR2 FQNEAQ. In DNA form, the CDR3 reads TGTGCCAGCAGCCCCAGCCGTGGCATTCAGTACTTC. Translation: CASSPSRGIQYF.

This rearrangement joins TRBV7-3 to TRBJ2-3, with D possibly matching TRBD2 (6 bases). In germline, CDR1 is SGHTA, CDR2 FQGTGA. Trimming shortened V by 1 base and J by 2 bases, and 10 bases separated the two germline ends. This CDR3 comprises 15 residues. The chain's CDR3 is CASSLRGGFTDTQYF. In DNA form, the CDR3 reads TGTGCCAGCAGCTTAAGAGGAGGGTTCACAGATACGCAGTATTTT.

This clone is a singleton in its sample. The V call is TRBV19, the J call TRBJ1-4, with TRBD1 matching 9 bases. The germline CDR1 and CDR2 sequences are LNHDA and SQIVND (reference sequence). V shed 7 bases, J shed 6 bases, and the junction held 3 bases outside the gene matches. CDR3 length: 13 residues. The CDR3: CASTNRGHEKLFF. CDR3 DNA: TGTGCCAGTACCAACAGGGGGCATGAAAAACTGTTTTTT.

The chain carries TRBV18 and TRBJ2-7, with 10 nucleotides matching TRBD1. The germline V gene encodes CDR1 KGHSH and CDR2 LQKENI. This CDR3 comprises 15 residues. V dropped 3 bases and J dropped 2; count of bases not matched to a gene: 4. The CDR3 here is CASSPRDRGAYEQYF. The CDR3 region has the DNA TGTGCCAGCTCACCCCGGGACAGGGGTGCCTACGAGCAGTACTTC.

The V call is TRBV6-1, the J call TRBJ1-2; 7 bases map to TRBD1. The CDR3 runs 15 residues. CDR1 and CDR2 (germline): MNHNS, SASEGT. V shed 3 bases and J 1 base; nucleotides not matched to a gene: 5. CDR3 in DNA: TGTGCCAGCAGTGAGAACACAGGGGATAACTATGGCTACACCTTC. Protein: CASSENTGDNYGYTF.

The chain joins TRBV9 to TRBJ2-1; weak D call: TRBD2 (6 bases). With 4 bases removed from V and 10 bases from J, the gap between germline ends came to 12 bases. In germline, CDR1 is SGDLS, CDR2 YYNGEE. This CDR3 comprises 12 residues. The chain's CDR3 is CASSSNGGEQFF. CDR3 DNA: TGTGCCAGCAGCTCTAATGGGGGGGAGCAGTTCTTC. Supplemented by reference TRBV9 and TRBJ2-1, the full variable domain reads DSGVTQTPKHLITATGQRVTLRCSPRSGDLSVYWYQQSLDQGLQFLIQYYNGEERAKGNILERFSAQQFPDLHSELNLSSLELGDSALYFCASSSNGGEQFFGPGTRLTVL.

This rearrangement joins TRBV5-8 to TRBJ1-3; D uncertain. CDR3 size: 15 residues. V dropped 0 bases and J dropped 0 bases, with 7 bases sitting between them. Germline CDR1 is SGHTS and CDR2 is YDEGEE. The CDR3 nucleotides read TGTGCCAGCAGCTTGGAAGGTATCTCTGGAAACACCATATATTTT. Translated: CASSLEGISGNTIYF.

This chain uses TRBV10-2 with TRBJ2-1; 8 bases map to TRBD2. This CDR3 spans 16 amino acids. Trimming took 6 bases from V and 3 from J; bases not matched to a gene: 10. CDR1 and CDR2 from the germline V gene are WSHSY and SAAADI. The CDR3 region is CASRRSGSGSYNEQFF. The CDR3 DNA reads as TGCGCCAGCAGACGGTCGGGGAGCGGGAGCTACAATGAGCAGTTCTTC.

The rearrangement joins TRBV18 to TRBJ2-7; D is perhaps TRBD2 (6 bases). The germline V gene encodes CDR1 KGHSH and CDR2 LQKENI. V was pared by 2 bases and J by 5 bases, with 7 bases between. The CDR3 length is 12 residues. CDR3 region: CASSPGGDEQYF. CDR3 nucleotide sequence: TGTGCCAGCTCACCAGGAGGGGACGAGCAGTACTTC.

The V gene is TRBV6-1, the J gene TRBJ2-2, with 9 bases lining up with TRBD1. The V gene's germline CDR1 is MNHNS and CDR2 SASEGT. CDR3 length: 16 residues. The trim removed 4 bases at V and 2 bases at J, leaving 5 bases unmatched. In DNA form, the CDR3 reads TGTGCCAGCAGTGTACAGGGACAGGGAAACACCGGGGAGCTGTTTTTT. Translated: CASSVQGQGNTGELFF.

This clone turned up a few times. V usage is TRBV6-1 and J usage is TRBJ2-7; TRBD1 aligns across 7 bases. V was clipped by 6 bases and J by 2 bases; unmatched bases: 4. Germline-derived CDR1 and CDR2 are MNHNS and SASEGT. This CDR3 is built from 13 residues. As DNA, the CDR3 is TGTGCCAGCAGCGCAGGGACAGCCTACGAGCAGTACTTC. It codes for CASSAGTAYEQYF.

This clone appeared a single time. The CDR3 loop is CASSEGQGISGNTIYF. DNA of the CDR3: TGTGCCAGCAGTGAGGGACAGGGAATCTCTGGAAACACCATATATTTT. The V gene is TRBV25-1, the J gene TRBJ1-3; 9 nucleotides match TRBD1. Germline CDR1 reads MGHDK; CDR2 reads SYGVNS. This CDR3 region has 16 residues. The V segment lost 3 bases and the J segment 0 bases; nucleotides outside the gene matches: 3.

This chain connects TRBV30 to TRBJ2-7, with 8 bases that match TRBD1. The CDR3 length is 11 residues. V shed 0 bases and J 12 bases; nucleotides not matched to a gene: 4. Germline V gene sequence: CDR1 GTSNPN, CDR2 SVGIG (reference sequence). The CDR3 DNA follows: TGTGCCTGGAGTGTCGGGACAGGCCGGTACTTC. This codes for CAWSVGTGRYF.